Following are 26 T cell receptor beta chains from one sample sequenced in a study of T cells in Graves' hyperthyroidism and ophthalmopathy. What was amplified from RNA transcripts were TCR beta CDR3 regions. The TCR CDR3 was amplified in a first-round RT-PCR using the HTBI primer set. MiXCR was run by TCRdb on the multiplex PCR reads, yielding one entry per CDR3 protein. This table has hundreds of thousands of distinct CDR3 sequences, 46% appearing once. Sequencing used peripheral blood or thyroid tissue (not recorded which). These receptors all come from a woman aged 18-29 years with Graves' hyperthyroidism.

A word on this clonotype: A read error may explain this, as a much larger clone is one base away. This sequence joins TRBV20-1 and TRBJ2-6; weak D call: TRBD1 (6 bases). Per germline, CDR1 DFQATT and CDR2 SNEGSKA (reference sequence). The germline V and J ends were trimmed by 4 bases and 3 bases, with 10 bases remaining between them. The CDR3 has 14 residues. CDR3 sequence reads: CSAKQGNGANVLTF. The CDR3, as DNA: TGCAGTGCTAAACAGGGAAATGGGGCCAACGTCCTGACTTTC.

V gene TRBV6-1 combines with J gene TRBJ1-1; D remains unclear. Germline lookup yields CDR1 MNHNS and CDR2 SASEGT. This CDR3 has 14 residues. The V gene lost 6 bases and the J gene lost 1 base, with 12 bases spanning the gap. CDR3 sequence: CASSLVYGNTEAFF. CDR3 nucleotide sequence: TGTGCCAGCAGCTTGGTTTACGGGAACACTGAAGCTTTCTTT.

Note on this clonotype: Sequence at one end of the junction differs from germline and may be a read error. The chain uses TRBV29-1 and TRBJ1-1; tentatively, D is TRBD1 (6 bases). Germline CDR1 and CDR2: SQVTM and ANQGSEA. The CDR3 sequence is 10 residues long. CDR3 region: CSVGVGGGGF. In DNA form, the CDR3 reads TGCAGCGTCGGCGTGGGAGGAGGGGGATTT.

The CDR3 spells CATSSPVSPKASETQYF. In DNA, the CDR3 is TGTGCCACCAGTTCACCCGTTTCACCTAAAGCATCAGAGACCCAGTACTTC. The J gene is TRBJ2-5, the V gene TRBV24-1; D is uncertain. The CDR3 runs 17 residues. V was shortened by 6 bases and J by 4 bases, with 23 bases between the two germline ends. Germline lookup yields CDR1 KGHDR and CDR2 SFDVKD.

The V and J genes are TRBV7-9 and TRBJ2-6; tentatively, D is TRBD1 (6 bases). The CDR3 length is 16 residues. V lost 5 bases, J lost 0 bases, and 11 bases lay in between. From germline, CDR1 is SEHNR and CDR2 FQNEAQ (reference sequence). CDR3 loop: CASSALGGSGANVLTF. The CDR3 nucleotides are TGTGCCAGCAGCGCCCTAGGGGGCTCTGGGGCCAACGTCCTGACTTTC. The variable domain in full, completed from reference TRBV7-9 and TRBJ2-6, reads DTGVSQNPRHKITKRGQNVTFRCDPISEHNRLYWYRQTLGQGPEFLTYFQNEAQLEKSRLLSDRFSAERPKGSFSTLEIQRTEQGDSAMYLCASSALGGSGANVLTFGAGSRLTVL.

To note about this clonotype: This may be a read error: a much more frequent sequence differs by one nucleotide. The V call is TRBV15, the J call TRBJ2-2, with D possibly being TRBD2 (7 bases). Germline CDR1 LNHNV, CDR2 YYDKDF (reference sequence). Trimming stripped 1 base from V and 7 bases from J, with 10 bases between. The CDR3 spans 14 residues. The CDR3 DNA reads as TGTGCCACCAGCAGAGTAGGGGGGGGCGGGGAGCTGTTTTTT. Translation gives CATSRVGGGGELFF.

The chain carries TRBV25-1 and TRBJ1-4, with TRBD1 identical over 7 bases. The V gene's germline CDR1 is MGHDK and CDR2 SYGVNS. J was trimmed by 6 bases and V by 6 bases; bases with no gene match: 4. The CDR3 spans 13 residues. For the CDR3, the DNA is TGTGCCAGCAGCGACAGGGAGGATGAAAAACTGTTTTTT. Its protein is CASSDREDEKLFF.

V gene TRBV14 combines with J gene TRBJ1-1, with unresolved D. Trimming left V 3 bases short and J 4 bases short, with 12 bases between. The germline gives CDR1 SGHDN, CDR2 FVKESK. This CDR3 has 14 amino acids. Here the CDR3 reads CASSHRRRVTEAFF. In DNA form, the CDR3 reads TGTGCCAGCAGCCACAGGCGACGAGTCACTGAAGCTTTCTTT.

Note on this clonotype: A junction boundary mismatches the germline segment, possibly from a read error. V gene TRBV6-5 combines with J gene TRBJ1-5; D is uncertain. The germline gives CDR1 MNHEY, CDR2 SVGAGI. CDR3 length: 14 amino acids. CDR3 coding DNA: TGTGCTAGCAGCGGTCGTAGGAGCAATCAGCCCCAGCATTTT. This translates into CASSGRRSNQPQHF.

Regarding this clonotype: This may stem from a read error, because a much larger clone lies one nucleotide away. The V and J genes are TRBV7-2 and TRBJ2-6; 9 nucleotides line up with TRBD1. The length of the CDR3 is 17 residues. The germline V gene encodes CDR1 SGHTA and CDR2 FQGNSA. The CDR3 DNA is TGTGCCAGCAGCTACTGGACAGGGGACTCTGGGGCCAACGGCCTGACTTTC. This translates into CASSYWTGDSGANGLTF.

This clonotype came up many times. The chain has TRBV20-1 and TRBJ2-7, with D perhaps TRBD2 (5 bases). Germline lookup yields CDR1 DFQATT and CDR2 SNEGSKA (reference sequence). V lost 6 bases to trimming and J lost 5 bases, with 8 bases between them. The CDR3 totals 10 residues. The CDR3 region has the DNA TGCAGTGCCCCGAGGGACGAGCAGTACTTC. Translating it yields CSAPRDEQYF.

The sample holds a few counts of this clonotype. The CDR3 is CSALKPTGGNTIYF. The CDR3 DNA sequence: TGCAGTGCCCTGAAGCCGACAGGCGGAAACACCATATATTTT. This chain uses TRBV20-1 with TRBJ1-3, with D tentatively TRBD1 (6 bases). Trimming cost V 6 bases and J 4 bases, with 16 bases left between them. The CDR3 runs 14 residues. Per germline, CDR1 DFQATT and CDR2 SNEGSKA (reference sequence).

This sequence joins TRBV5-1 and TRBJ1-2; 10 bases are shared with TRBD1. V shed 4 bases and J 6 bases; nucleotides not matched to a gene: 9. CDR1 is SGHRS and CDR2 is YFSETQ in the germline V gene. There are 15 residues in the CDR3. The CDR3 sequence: CASSRSTGQGDGYTF. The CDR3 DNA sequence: TGCGCCAGCAGCCGATCAACTGGACAGGGGGATGGCTACACCTTC.

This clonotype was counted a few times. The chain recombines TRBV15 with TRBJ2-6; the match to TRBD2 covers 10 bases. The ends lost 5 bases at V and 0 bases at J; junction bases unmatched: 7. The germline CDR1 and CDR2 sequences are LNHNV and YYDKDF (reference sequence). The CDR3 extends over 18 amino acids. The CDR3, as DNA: TGTGCCACCAGCGGACTAGCGGCAGGGAGCTCTGGGGCCAACGTCCTGACTTTC. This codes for CATSGLAAGSSGANVLTF.

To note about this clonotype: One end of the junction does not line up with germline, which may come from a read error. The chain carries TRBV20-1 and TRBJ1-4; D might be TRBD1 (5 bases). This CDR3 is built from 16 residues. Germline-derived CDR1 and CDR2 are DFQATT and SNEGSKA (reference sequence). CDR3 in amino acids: CSARRLTDTTNEKLVF. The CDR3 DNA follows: TGCAGTGCTAGAAGATTGACGGACACAACTAATGAAAAACTGGTTTTT.

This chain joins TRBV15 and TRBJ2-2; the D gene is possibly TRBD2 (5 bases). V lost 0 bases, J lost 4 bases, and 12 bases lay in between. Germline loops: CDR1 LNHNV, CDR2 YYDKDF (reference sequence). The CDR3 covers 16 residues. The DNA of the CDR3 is TGTGCCACCAGCAGAGACCGAGGGCAAGGCACCGGGGAGCTGTTTTTT. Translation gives CATSRDRGQGTGELFF.

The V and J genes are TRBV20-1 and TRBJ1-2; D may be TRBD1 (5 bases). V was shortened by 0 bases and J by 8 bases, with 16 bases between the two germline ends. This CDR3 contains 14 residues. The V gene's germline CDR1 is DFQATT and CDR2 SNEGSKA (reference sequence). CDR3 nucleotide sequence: TGCAGTGCTAGAGATCGTCAGGGTACGGGGGGCTACACCTTC. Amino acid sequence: CSARDRQGTGGYTF.

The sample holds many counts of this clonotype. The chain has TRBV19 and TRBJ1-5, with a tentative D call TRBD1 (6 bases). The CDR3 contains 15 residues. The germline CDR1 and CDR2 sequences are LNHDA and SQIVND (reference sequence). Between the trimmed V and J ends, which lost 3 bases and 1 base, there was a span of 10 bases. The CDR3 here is CASSIIGQSNQPQHF. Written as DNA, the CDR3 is TGTGCCAGTAGTATCATCGGACAGAGCAATCAGCCCCAGCATTTT.

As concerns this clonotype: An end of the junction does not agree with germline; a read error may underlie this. The CDR3 here is CASSSGRGYTGKLFF. The CDR3 coding sequence is TGTGCCAGCAGCTCCGGACGGGGCTACACCGGGAAGCTGTTTTTT. The chain links TRBV7-2 to TRBJ2-2; D could derive from TRBD1 or TRBD2 (5 bases each). Germline V gene data show CDR1 as SGHTA and CDR2 as FQGNSA. The CDR3 consists of 15 residues.

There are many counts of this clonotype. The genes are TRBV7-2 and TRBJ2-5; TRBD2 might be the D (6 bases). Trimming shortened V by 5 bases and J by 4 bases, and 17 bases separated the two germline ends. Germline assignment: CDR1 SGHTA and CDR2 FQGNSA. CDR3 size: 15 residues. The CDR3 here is CASSPALVRGETQYF. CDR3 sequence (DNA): TGTGCCAGCAGCCCCGCTTTGGTGCGGGGAGAGACCCAGTACTTC.

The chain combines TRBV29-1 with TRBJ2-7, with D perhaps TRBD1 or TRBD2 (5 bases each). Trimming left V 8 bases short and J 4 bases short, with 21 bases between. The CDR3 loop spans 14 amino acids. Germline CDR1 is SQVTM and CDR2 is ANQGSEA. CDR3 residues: CSLVGDRTRYEQYF. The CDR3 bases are TGCAGCTTGGTGGGGGACCGAACGCGTTACGAGCAGTACTTC.

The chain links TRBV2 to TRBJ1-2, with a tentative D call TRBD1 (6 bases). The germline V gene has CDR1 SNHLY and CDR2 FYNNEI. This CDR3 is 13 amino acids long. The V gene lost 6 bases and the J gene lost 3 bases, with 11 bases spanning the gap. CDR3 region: CASSVGTYYGYTF. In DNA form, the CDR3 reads TGTGCCAGCAGCGTCGGGACATACTATGGCTACACCTTC. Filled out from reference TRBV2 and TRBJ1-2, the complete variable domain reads EPEVTQTPSHQVTQMGQEVILRCVPISNHLYFYWYRQILGQKVEFLVSFYNNEISEKSEIFDDQFSVERPDGSNFTLKIRSTKLEDSAMYFCASSVGTYYGYTFGSGTRLTVV.

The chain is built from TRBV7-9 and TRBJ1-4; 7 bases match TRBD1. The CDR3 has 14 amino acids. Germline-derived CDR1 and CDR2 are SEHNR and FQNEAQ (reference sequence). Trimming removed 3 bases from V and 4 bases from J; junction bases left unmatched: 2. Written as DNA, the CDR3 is TGTGCCAGCAGCTTCGACAGGGTTAATGAAAAACTGTTTTTT. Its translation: CASSFDRVNEKLFF.

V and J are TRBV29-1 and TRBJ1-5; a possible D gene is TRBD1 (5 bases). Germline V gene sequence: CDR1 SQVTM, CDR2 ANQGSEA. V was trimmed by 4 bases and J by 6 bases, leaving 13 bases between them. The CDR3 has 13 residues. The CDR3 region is CSVAAGGGQPQHF. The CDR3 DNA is TGCAGCGTTGCGGCCGGGGGGGGTCAGCCCCAGCATTTT.

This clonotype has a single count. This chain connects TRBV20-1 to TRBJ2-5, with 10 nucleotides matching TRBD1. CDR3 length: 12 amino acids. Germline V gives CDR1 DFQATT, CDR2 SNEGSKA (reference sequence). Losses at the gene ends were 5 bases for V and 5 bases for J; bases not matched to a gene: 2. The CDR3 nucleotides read TGCAGTGCTGGACAGGGGGTTGAGACCCAGTACTTC. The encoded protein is CSAGQGVETQYF.

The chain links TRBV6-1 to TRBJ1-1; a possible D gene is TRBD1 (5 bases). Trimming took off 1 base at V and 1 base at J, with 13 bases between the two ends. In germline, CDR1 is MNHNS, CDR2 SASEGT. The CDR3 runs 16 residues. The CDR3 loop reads CASSEVWGRANTEAFF. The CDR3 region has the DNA TGTGCCAGCAGTGAAGTGTGGGGCAGGGCGAACACTGAAGCTTTCTTT.